The 9 T cell receptor beta chains given below trace back to one sample, sequenced in a study of T cells in Graves' hyperthyroidism and ophthalmopathy. Template material for amplifying TCR beta CDR3 regions consisted of RNA transcripts. First-round RT-PCR of the TCR CDR3 relied on the HTBI primer set. TCRdb reprocessed the multiplex PCR reads via MiXCR and lists one record per CDR3 protein. The sample holds about 290,000 distinct CDR3 sequences, 12% to 15% seen once. Source material: blood. These receptors originate from a woman between 50 and 59 years old with Graves' hyperthyroidism that later progressed to Graves' ophthalmopathy.

This clonotype was detected many times. The chain joins TRBV20-1 to TRBJ1-1, with 7 bases matching TRBD1. CDR3 length: 13 residues. Looked up from germline, CDR1 is DFQATT and CDR2 is SNEGSKA (reference sequence). J lost 4 bases, V lost 6 bases, and 8 bases had no gene match. CDR3 residues: CSAPGQAGTEAFF. The CDR3 DNA follows: TGCAGTGCACCAGGACAGGCGGGCACTGAAGCTTTCTTT.

The chain couples TRBV10-2 to TRBJ1-1; TRBD1 is a possible D gene (6 bases). Germline CDR1 and CDR2: WSHSY and SAAADI. The CDR3 covers 13 residues. V lost 9 bases, J lost 1 base, and 12 bases lay in between. CDR3 sequence: CASRDRSNTEAFF. As DNA, the CDR3 is TGCGCCAGTCGAGACAGGTCGAACACTGAAGCTTTCTTT.

J is TRBJ2-1 and V is TRBV24-1; D perhaps matches TRBD2 (6 bases). V gave up 3 bases and J gave up 4 bases, with 18 bases separating them. Germline-derived CDR1 and CDR2 are KGHDR and SFDVKD. The CDR3 loop spans 17 amino acids. CDR3 sequence: CATSDHVASSAYNEQFF. Here the CDR3 DNA reads TGTGCCACCAGTGATCATGTAGCGTCTAGCGCGTACAATGAGCAGTTCTTC.

This clonotype was seen ten or more times. The genes are TRBV6-2 or TRBV6-3 and TRBJ1-1; possible D gene TRBD1, 6 bases. Germline CDR1 MNHEY, CDR2 SVGEGT. The CDR3 is made up of 12 amino acids. V was cut by 6 bases and J by 6 bases, with 11 bases left in between. The CDR3: CASRNRAAEAFF. As DNA, the CDR3 is TGTGCCAGCAGAAACAGGGCCGCTGAAGCTTTCTTT.

In its sample, this clonotype was seen many times. The rearrangement uses TRBV6-1 and TRBJ1-2, with D unclear. The CDR3 totals 12 residues. Trimming shortened V by 3 bases and J by 7 bases, and 9 bases separated the two germline ends. The germline gives CDR1 MNHNS, CDR2 SASEGT. The CDR3 DNA reads as TGTGCCAGCAGTGACCCGGTGGGTGGCTACACCTTC. Protein sequence: CASSDPVGGYTF.

This clonotype was counted ten times or more. V and J are TRBV11-2 and TRBJ1-1; perhaps TRBD1 as D (6 bases). CDR1 and CDR2 (germline): SGHAT, FQNNGV. The CDR3 has 17 amino acids. The V gene lost 3 bases and the J gene lost 5 bases, with 22 bases spanning the gap. The CDR3 coding sequence is TGTGCCAGCAGCTTGTATTCTGGGGGCCGGGGCACAACTGAAGCTTTCTTT. It codes for CASSLYSGGRGTTEAFF.

This clonotype has a count of ten or more. The CDR3 region has the DNA TGTGCCAGCAGTTATGGACAGGGCCACTATGGCTACACCTTC. Its translation is CASSYGQGHYGYTF. This chain connects TRBV28 to TRBJ1-2, with 8 positions matching TRBD1. Germline V gene lookup returns CDR1 MDHEN and CDR2 SYDVKM. This CDR3 is 14 amino acids long. With 4 bases clipped from V and 3 bases from J, the junction kept 4 bases outside the gene matches.

Comments on this clonotype: This may be a read error: a much more frequent sequence differs by one nucleotide. The chain recombines TRBV28 with TRBJ2-1, with D uncertain. The CDR3 runs 12 residues. CDR1 is MDHEN and CDR2 is SYDVKM in the germline V gene. Here the CDR3 DNA reads TGTGTCAGCAATGCTGGGGACAATGAGCAGTTCTTC. Protein: CVSNAGDNEQFF.

This clonotype was picked up many times. V gene TRBV5-4 combines with J gene TRBJ2-1, with D possibly matching TRBD2 (5 bases). Germline CDR1 reads SGHNT; CDR2 reads YYREEE (reference sequence). The CDR3 extends over 14 amino acids. V lost 3 bases to trimming and J lost 3 bases, with 10 bases between them. CDR3 residues: CASSSDSRYNEQFF. The CDR3, as DNA: TGTGCCAGCAGCTCGGACTCACGCTACAATGAGCAGTTCTTC.